One T cell receptor (beta chain) is described in this entry. The data were obtained in a study of cytomegalovirus exposure and HLA in healthy donors. The germline V gene has CDR1 MNHEY and CDR2 SMNVEV (reference sequence). CDR3 size: 14 residues. The V end lost 5 bases, the J end lost 5 bases, and 15 bases lay between the germline ends. Assay used: immunoSEQ multiplex PCR; TCRdb lists only in-frame clones, some missing. Seen here are about 250,000 clones, approximately 90% observed once, and the top ten hold about 2.8%. The gene calls are TRBV27 and TRBJ1-1; a possible D gene is TRBD1 (5 bases). The origin of this receptor is a man younger than 30 in good health and CMV-seronegative. Sequencing used PBMCs. The CDR3 is CASSPRREGTEAFF. The DNA for the CDR3 is TGTGCCAGCAGTCCCAGGCGGGAGGGGACTGAAGCTTTCTTT.